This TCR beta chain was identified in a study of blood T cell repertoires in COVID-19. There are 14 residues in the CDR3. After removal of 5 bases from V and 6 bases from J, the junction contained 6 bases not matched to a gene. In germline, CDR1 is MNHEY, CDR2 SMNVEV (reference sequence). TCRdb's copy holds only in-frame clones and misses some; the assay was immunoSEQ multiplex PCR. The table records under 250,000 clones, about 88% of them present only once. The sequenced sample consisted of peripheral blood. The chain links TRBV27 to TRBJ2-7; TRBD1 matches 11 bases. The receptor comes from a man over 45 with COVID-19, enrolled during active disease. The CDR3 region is CASSPRTGGLEQYF. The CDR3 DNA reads TGTGCCAGCAGTCCGAGGACAGGGGGCCTCGAGCAGTACTTC.